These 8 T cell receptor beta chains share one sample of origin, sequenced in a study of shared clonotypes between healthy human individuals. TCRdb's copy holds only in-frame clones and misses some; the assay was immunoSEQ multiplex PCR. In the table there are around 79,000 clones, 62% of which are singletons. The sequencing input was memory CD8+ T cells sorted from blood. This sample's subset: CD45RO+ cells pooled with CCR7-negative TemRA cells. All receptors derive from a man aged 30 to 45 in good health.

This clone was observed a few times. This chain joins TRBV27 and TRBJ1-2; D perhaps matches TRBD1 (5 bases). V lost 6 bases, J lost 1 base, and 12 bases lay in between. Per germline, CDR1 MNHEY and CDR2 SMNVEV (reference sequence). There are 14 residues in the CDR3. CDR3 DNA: TGTGCCAGCAGGGGGACGGGGAGTAACTATGGCTACACCTTC. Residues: CASRGTGSNYGYTF.

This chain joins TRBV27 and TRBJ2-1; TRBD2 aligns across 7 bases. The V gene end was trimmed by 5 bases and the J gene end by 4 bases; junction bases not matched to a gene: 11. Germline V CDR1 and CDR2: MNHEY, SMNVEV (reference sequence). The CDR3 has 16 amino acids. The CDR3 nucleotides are TGTGCCAGCAGTGTTAGCGGGCCGCACTTTTACAATGAGCAGTTCTTC. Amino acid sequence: CASSVSGPHFYNEQFF.

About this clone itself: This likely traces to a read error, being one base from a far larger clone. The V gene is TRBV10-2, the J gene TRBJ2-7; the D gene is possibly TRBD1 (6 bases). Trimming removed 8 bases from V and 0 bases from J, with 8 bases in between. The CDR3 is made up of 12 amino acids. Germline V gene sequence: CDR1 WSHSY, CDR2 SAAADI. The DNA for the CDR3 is TGCGCCAGCCGGGACATCTCCTACGAGCAGTACTTC. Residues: CASRDISYEQYF.

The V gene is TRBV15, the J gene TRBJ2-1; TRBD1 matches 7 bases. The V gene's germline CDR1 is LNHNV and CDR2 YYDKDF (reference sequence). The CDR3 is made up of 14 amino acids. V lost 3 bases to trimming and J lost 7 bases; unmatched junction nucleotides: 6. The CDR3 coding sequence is TGTGCCACCAGCAGGGGAAAGGGGGCTAATGAGCAGTTCTTC. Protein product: CATSRGKGANEQFF.

The CDR3 region has the DNA TGTGCCAGCAGTTACGGGGAAGATACGCAGTATTTT. Protein product: CASSYGEDTQYF. This chain uses TRBV6-6 with TRBJ2-3; no clear D gene. Germline V CDR1 and CDR2: MNHNY, SVGAGI (reference sequence). Trimming removed 2 bases at V and 5 bases at J, with 5 bases between. The CDR3 is 12 amino acids.

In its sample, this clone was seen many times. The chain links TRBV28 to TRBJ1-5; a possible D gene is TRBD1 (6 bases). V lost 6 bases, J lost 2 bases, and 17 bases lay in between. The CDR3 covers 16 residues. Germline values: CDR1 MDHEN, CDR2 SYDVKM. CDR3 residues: CASRLQRAGGNQPQHF. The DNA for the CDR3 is TGTGCCAGCAGACTACAAAGGGCAGGGGGCAATCAGCCCCAGCATTTT. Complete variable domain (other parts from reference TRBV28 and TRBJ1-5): DVKVTQSSRYLVKRTGEKVFLECVQDMDHENMFWYRQDPGLGLRLIYFSYDVKMKEKGDIPEGYSVSREKKERFSLILESASTNQTSMYLCASRLQRAGGNQPQHFGDGTRLSIL.

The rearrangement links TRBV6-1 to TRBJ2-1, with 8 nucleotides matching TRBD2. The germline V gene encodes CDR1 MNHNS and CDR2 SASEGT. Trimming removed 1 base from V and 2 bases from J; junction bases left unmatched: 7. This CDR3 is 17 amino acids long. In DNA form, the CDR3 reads TGTGCCAGCAGTGAAGAAGTCCGGGGGGGGCCCTACAATGAGCAGTTCTTC. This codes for CASSEEVRGGPYNEQFF.

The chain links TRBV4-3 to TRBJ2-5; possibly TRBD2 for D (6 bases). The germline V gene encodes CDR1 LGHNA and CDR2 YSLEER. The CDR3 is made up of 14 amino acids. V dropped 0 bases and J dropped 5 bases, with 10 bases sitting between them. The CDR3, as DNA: TGCGCCAGCAGCCAAGAATGGCTAGCGGAGACCCAGTACTTC. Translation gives CASSQEWLAETQYF.